This T cell receptor beta chain was retrieved from a study of blood T cell repertoires in COVID-19 (dated by TCRdb to 2019 to 2021). Some background on the complete study: Collaborator samples came from the United States, Italy and Spain and covered acute and convalescent phases of COVID-19. The prospective study material was composed of cDNA or gDNA derived from T cells, B-cell-depleted T cells, or PBMCs. Deeply sampled blood TCRbeta repertoires from subjects exposed to, actively infected with, or recovered from COVID-19 were included in the dataset. The repertoires were made available in a free public database intended to serve as a resource for research on the immune response to SARS-CoV-2. The samples were drawn from the first 160 participants of the ongoing ImmuneRACE study and from 1,254 subjects provided by 6 global collaborators. The sample metadata nearly always contained a de-identified subject ID, COVID-19 status, age in years and sex. Where HLA class I and class II types were available, the types were taken from metadata supplied by the sample provider, not from assay-based typing.

TCRbeta CDR3 regions were amplified from genomic DNA by means of the immunoSEQ Assay, a bias-controlled multiplex PCR. In the original analysis: Nucleated cell counts per sample were estimated from amplification of reference gene primers within the assay. To quantify the absolute abundance of each unique TCRbeta CDR3 rearrangement, sequence reads were collapsed and filtered. Productive Simpson clonality was computed per sample as the square root of Simpson's diversity index over productive rearrangements. What TCRdb holds here is the immuneACCESS table cut down to in-frame rearrangements. Part of the clones is not present; checked against another copy, under half of the missing clones reflect an unresolved V gene, and the others are unexplained. V and J calls and clone size are copied from that table; D and trimming were computed from the DNA. This sample lists tens of thousands of clones; approximately 90% were detected once. The ten top clones hold 8.5% of the sample.

Trimming accounts for 4 bases at V and 12 bases at J, while the number of junction bases matched to no gene is 6. The CDR3 sequence holds 13 residues, the cysteine and phenylalanine included. The only DNA kept is the CDR3, 39 bases in frame from the first base. The germline V gene provides CDR1 MNHEY and CDR2 SVGAGI. In regard to this clone: The antigen it recognizes is unknown. Per-nucleotide qualities are absent, and no much larger clonotype sits a single base away.

Beyond this particular receptor, the publication reports: The quantity of clinical and demographic metadata differed by source and by participant and was supplied without curation.

Whole blood was collected in K2EDTA tubes by collaborating institutions according to the institutions' own protocols. For TCRbeta analysis, collaborator samples were shipped as frozen whole blood, as isolated PBMCs, or as DNA extracted from either sample type. The chain is made from TRBV6-5 and TRBJ1-6, and 7 junctional nucleotides match TRBD1. This receptor was obtained from a human donor in a cohort sampled during active COVID-19. Sequencing used peripheral blood. The DNA sequence is given as TGTGCCAGCAGTTCTCAGGGGGTCGGACCCCTCCACTTT. The encoded protein is CASSSQGVGPLHF.